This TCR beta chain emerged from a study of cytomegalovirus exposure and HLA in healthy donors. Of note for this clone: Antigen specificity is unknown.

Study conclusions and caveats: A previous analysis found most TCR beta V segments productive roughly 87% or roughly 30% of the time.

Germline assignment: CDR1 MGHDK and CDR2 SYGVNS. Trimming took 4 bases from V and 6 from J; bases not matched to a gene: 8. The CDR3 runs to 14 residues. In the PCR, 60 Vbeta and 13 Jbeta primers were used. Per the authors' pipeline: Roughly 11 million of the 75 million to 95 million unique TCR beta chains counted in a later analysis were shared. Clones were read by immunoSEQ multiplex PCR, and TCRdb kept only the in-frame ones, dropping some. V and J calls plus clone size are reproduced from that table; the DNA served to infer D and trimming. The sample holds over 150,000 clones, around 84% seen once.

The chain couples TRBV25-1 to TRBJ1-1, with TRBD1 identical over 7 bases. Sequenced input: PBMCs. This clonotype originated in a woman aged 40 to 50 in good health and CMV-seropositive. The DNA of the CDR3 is TGTGCCAGCAGTGGTTACAGGGGATCGGCTGAAGCTTTCTTT. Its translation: CASSGYRGSAEAFF.